These 7 T cell receptor beta chains were sequenced from one sample in a study of control samples from healthy donors and cancer patients. TCRdb keeps only in-frame clones here, not all; method: immunoSEQ multiplex PCR. The table lists approximately 70,000 clones, over 80% of them singletons. Sequencing was done on a sample of blood. Receptors were obtained from a man in his fifties or sixties in good health.

The chain employs TRBV7-9 and TRBJ2-5; 9 nucleotides agree with TRBD2. CDR3 size: 18 residues. CDR1 is SEHNR, CDR2 FQNEAQ, per germline (reference sequence). With 5 bases clipped from V and 4 bases from J, the junction kept 17 bases outside the gene matches. The CDR3 sequence: CASSPEMGLAGFRETQYF. CDR3 DNA sequence: TGTGCCAGCAGCCCAGAAATGGGTCTAGCGGGATTCAGAGAGACCCAGTACTTC.

V and J are TRBV5-4 and TRBJ2-4, with 7 bases matching TRBD1. Germline trimming cut 4 bases from V and 0 bases from J; bases unmatched to any gene: 7. The CDR3 totals 16 residues. Germline CDR1 SGHNT, CDR2 YYREEE (reference sequence). This chain's CDR3 is CASSPAGTEAKNIQYF. The CDR3 region has the DNA TGTGCCAGCAGCCCTGCCGGGACAGAAGCCAAAAACATTCAGTACTTC. The full variable domain, rest sourced from reference TRBV5-4 and TRBJ2-4, is ETGVTQSPTHLIKTRGQQVTLRCSSQSGHNTVSWYQQALGQGPQFIFQYYREEENGRGNFPPRFSGLQFPNYSSELNVNALELDDSALYLCASSPAGTEAKNIQYFGAGTRLSVL.

The chain is built from TRBV12-3 or TRBV12-4 and TRBJ2-5, with D tentatively TRBD2 (5 bases). Trimming stripped 6 bases from V and 7 bases from J, with 15 bases between. This CDR3 comprises 13 residues. DNA of the CDR3: TGTGCCAGCAGCACTTCGACGGGGTGGACCCAGTACTTC. This encodes CASSTSTGWTQYF.

The chain recombines TRBV7-9 with TRBJ1-4; D ambiguous. The CDR3 has 12 residues. The germline V and J ends were trimmed by 5 bases and 7 bases, with 8 bases remaining between them. In germline, CDR1 is SEHNR, CDR2 FQNEAQ (reference sequence). This chain's CDR3 is CASSPQLEKLFF. In nucleotides, the CDR3 is TGTGCCAGCAGCCCCCAACTTGAAAAACTGTTTTTT.

The chain has TRBV2 and TRBJ1-6; 7 positions agree with TRBD1. Germline V gene data show CDR1 as SNHLY and CDR2 as FYNNEI. Trimming took 6 bases from V and 7 from J; bases not matched to a gene: 6. The CDR3 has 14 amino acids. CDR3 bases: TGTGCCAGCAGCCCGGGACAGCTAAATTCACCCCTCCACTTT. Translated: CASSPGQLNSPLHF. Full variable domain (outside the CDR3, taken from reference TRBV2 and TRBJ1-6): EPEVTQTPSHQVTQMGQEVILRCVPISNHLYFYWYRQILGQKVEFLVSFYNNEISEKSEIFDDQFSVERPDGSNFTLKIRSTKLEDSAMYFCASSPGQLNSPLHFGNGTRLTVT.

The V and J genes are TRBV7-9 and TRBJ2-1, with D unclear. The CDR3 spans 14 residues. Trimming cost V 5 bases and J 1 base, with 9 bases left between them. The germline V gene encodes CDR1 SEHNR and CDR2 FQNEAQ (reference sequence). CDR3 sequence: CASSPFKSYNEQFF. DNA of the CDR3: TGTGCCAGCAGCCCCTTCAAGTCCTACAATGAGCAGTTCTTC.

V is TRBV9 and J is TRBJ2-1; 7 nucleotides line up with TRBD1. Unmatched junction bases numbered 3, after V lost 1 base and J lost 2 bases. CDR1 is SGDLS and CDR2 is YYNGEE in the germline V gene. CDR3 length: 15 residues. The CDR3 sequence: CASSVRGTAYNEQFF. The CDR3 DNA reads TGTGCCAGCAGCGTAAGGGGGACAGCCTACAATGAGCAGTTCTTC.